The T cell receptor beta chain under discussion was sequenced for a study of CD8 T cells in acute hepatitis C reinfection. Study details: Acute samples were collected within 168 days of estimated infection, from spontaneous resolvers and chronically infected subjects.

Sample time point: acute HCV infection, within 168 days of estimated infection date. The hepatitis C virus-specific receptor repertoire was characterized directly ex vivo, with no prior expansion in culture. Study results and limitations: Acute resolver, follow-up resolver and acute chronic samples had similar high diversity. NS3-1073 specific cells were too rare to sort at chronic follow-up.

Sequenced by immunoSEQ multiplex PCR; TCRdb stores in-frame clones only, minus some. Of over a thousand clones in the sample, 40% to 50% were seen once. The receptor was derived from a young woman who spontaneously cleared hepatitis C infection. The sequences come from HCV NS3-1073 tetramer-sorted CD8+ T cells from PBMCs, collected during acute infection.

CDR3 coding DNA: TGTGCCACCAGCCGAAATAACCCGAACACTGAAGCTTTCTTT. Encoded protein: CATSRNNPNTEAFF. The gene calls are TRBV15 and TRBJ1-1; D remains ambiguous. The V and J ends lost 5 bases and 1 base respectively, with 11 bases between them. The CDR3 consists of 14 residues. Germline V gene sequence: CDR1 LNHNV, CDR2 YYDKDF (reference sequence).